This entry describes one TCR beta chain. Its specificity is not known. The length of the CDR3 is 14 residues. The germline CDR1 and CDR2 sequences are MNHEY and SVGAGI. V gave up 6 bases and J gave up 5 bases, with 13 bases separating them. Some clones are missing from TCRdb's copy, which holds only in-frame ones; the method was immunoSEQ multiplex PCR. The table lists 45,000 to 55,000 clones, roughly nine tenths of them singletons. Time point indicated: pre-reinfection, 55 to 20 weeks before reinfection detection. The sorted cells went straight to TCR sequencing with no prior in vitro expansion. These data originate in a study of memory CD8 T cells in hepatitis C reinfection. In the study overall: Chronic HCV followed reinfection in a couple of donors who cleared primary infection. Regarding the study as a whole: Conclusions on public clonotypes and secondary clearance were not definitive with about 5 donors.

The TCR sequence derives from a young man with hepatitis C virus infection. Sequenced input: naive CD8+ T cells sorted from blood. This chain links TRBV6-5 with TRBJ2-2, with a tentative D call TRBD2 (5 bases). CDR3 sequence reads: CASSLEGWTGELFF. CDR3 bases: TGTGCCAGCAGCCTTGAGGGCTGGACCGGGGAGCTGTTTTTT.